The sequence of this TCR beta chain was determined in a study of OX40 agonist ivuxolimab in advanced cancers. Study background: Ivuxolimab doses were 0.01, 0.1, 0.3, 1.5, 3 or 10 mg/kg every 2 weeks. Patients in dose escalation had liver, melanoma, kidney or head and neck cancers. Study findings and constraints: The authors also found low normalized T-cell clonal expansion in some nonresponders. In the 0.1-3.0 mg/kg groups, partial responders showed among the lowest expansion.

CDR3 length: 14 residues. The germline CDR1 and CDR2 sequences are MGHRA and YSYEKL. V gave up 3 bases and J gave up 1 base, with 7 bases separating them. Only in-frame clones appear in the TCRdb table, and some are missing; sequencing was by immunoSEQ multiplex PCR. The sample consists of 65,000 to 85,000 clones, about 92% of them appearing once. Worth noting for this clone: Its cognate antigen is unknown.

The chain has TRBV4-1 and TRBJ2-1; unclear D gene. Sample: CD4+ or CD8+ T cells sorted from blood, taken in a trial of the OX40 agonist ivuxolimab. The source of this sequence is an adult with an advanced solid tumor such as melanoma, head and neck, liver or kidney cancer. CDR3 loop: CASSHGLSYNEQFF. The DNA of the CDR3 is TGCGCCAGCAGCCATGGCTTGTCCTACAATGAGCAGTTCTTC.